This T cell receptor beta chain was profiled in a study of blood T cell repertoires in COVID-19 (dated by TCRdb to 2018 to 2020). Regarding the study in general: Samples covering the acute and convalescent phases of COVID-19 were provided by collaborators in the United States, Italy and Spain. The sample metadata nearly always contained a de-identified subject ID, COVID-19 status, age in years and sex. A freely available public database, intended as a resource for researchers studying the immune response to SARS-CoV-2, is where the repertoires were released. Subjects who had been exposed to COVID-19, were actively infected with it, or had recovered from it provided the deeply sampled blood TCRbeta repertoires that made up the dataset. Samples were obtained from the ongoing ImmuneRACE study (first 160 participants) and from 950 to 1,500 subjects provided by 6 global collaborators. The material from the prospective study consisted of cDNA or gDNA derived from T cells, B-cell-depleted T cells, or PBMCs. Where available, HLA class I and class II types were taken from metadata supplied by the sample provider and were not determined by assay-based typing. What the study reported, not specific to this receptor: How much clinical and demographic metadata was included differed by source and by participant, and the metadata was provided uncurated.

Concerning this clone: Its recognized antigen is unknown. No quality values exist for individual bases; no much larger clone is one base distant.

Collaborating institutions collected whole blood in K2EDTA tubes following their own protocols. For TCRbeta analysis, collaborator samples were shipped as frozen whole blood, as isolated PBMCs, or as DNA extracted from either sample type. The immunoSEQ Assay, a bias-controlled multiplex PCR, was used to amplify TCRbeta CDR3 regions from genomic DNA. On the authors' methods: The number of nucleated cells in each sample was estimated by amplification of reference gene primers within the assay. Sequence reads were collapsed and filtered to measure the absolute abundance of every unique TCRbeta CDR3 rearrangement. For each sample, productive Simpson clonality was calculated by taking the square root of Simpson's diversity index across productive rearrangements. In TCRdb, the immuneACCESS table is reduced to in-frame sequences with V and J assigned. These tables do not hold every clone; where another copy was compared, an unresolved V gene accounts for under half, and the others remain unexplained. That table furnishes V, J and clone size, whereas the DNA furnished D and trimming. Here the sample has some 85,000 clones; about 88% occur a single time. The top ten constitute under 9.5% of the sample.

At the junction V is shortened by 0 bases and J by 5 bases, with 13 bases in between. CDR1 and CDR2 are drawn from the germline V gene: ENHRY, SYGVKD. The CDR3 goes from the cysteine to the phenylalanine over 15 residues. Only the CDR3 portion is preserved as DNA: 45 bases, with reading frame beginning at the first base. This clonotype was sampled from a man aged 50 to 59 with acute or convalescent COVID-19. The sequencing sample was made of peripheral blood. This receptor chain uses TRBV10-3 and TRBJ1-2; the D gene identity is not certain. The nucleotides read TGTGCCATCAGTGAGTCCTTCTCTCCGGGATATGGCTACACCTTC. It codes for CAISESFSPGYGYTF.